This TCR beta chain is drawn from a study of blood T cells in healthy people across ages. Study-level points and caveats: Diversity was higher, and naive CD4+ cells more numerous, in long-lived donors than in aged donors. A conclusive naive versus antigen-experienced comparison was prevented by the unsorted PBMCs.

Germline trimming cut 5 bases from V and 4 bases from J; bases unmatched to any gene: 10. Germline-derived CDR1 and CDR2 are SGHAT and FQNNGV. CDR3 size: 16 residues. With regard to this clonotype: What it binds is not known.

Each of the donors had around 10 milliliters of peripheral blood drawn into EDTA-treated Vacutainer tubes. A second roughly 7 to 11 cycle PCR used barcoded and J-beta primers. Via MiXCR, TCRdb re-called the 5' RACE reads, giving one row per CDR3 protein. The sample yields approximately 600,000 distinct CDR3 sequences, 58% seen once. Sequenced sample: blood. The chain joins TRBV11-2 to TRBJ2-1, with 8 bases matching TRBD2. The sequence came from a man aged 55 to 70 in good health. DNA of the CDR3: TGTGCCAGCAGCCAGGAAAGCGGGGGTTATTACAATGAGCAGTTCTTC. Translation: CASSQESGGYYNEQFF.